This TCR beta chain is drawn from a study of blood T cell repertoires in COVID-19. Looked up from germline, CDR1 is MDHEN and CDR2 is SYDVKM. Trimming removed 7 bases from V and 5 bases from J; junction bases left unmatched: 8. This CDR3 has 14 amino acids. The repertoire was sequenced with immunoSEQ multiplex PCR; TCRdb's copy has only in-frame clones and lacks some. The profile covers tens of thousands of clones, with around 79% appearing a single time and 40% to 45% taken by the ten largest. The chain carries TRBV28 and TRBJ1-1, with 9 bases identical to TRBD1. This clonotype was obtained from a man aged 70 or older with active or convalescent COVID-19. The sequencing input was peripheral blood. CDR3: CASTLDRGRTEAFF. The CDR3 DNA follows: TGTGCCAGCACCCTGGACAGGGGTAGGACTGAAGCTTTCTTT.